This T cell receptor beta chain stems from a study of blood T cell repertoires in COVID-19. Under the authors' procedure: Reference gene primer amplification in the assay estimated nucleated cell counts. Profiling relied on immunoSEQ multiplex PCR, and the TCRdb table lists in-frame clones only, not all of them. The V and J calls and the clone size are those of that table, but D and trimming were determined from the DNA. The sample has hundreds of thousands of clones; roughly nine tenths are singletons. Sequenced input: PBMCs or T cells enriched from blood (not recorded which). The sequence came from a man aged 25-45 years who had recovered from COVID-19.

The DNA of the CDR3 is TGTGCCTGGAGACAGGGGTCCTATAATTCACCCCTCCACTTT. Protein: CAWRQGSYNSPLHF. J is TRBJ1-6 and V is TRBV30; 7 nucleotides align to TRBD1. Germline V lookup: CDR1 GTSNPN, CDR2 SVGIG (reference sequence). This CDR3 region has 14 residues. J lost 1 base, V lost 3 bases, and 0 bases had no gene match.